The present TCR beta chain was sequenced within a study of low-dose radiotherapy and immunotherapy resistance in tumors. Across the whole study: For Cohort 1, fractions of 0.5 Gy were given every 2 weeks, reaching 6.5 Gy overall. Every two weeks patients got nivolumab 240 mg flat dose, plus ipilimumab 1 mg/kg every six weeks, intravenously. Across 26 weeks, 13 Gy in total went to Cohort 2, delivered as 1 Gy per fraction every two weeks.

Documented time point: after trial treatment. Indicated treatment: LDRT plus nivolumab, ipilimumab, low-dose cyclophosphamide and aspirin (RACIN trial). Advanced solid tumors without tumor-infiltrating lymphocytes were required for inclusion. The CDR3 loop spans 13 amino acids. Trimming stripped 4 bases from V and 0 bases from J, with 6 bases between. CDR1 SNHLY and CDR2 FYNNEI come from the germline V gene. Alpha- and beta-chain coverage of first-strand cDNA came from TRAV- and TRBV-specific primers. A roughly 20-cycle PCR with a constant-region primer and V-primer adapter amplified TCRs. Each CDR3 protein gets one entry after TCRdb re-called the reads with MiXCR. This repertoire shows around 80,000 distinct CDR3 sequences, 17% found once; its top ten account for approximately 1.5%. At least ten counts were recorded for this clonotype.

The sequence was obtained from a male donor with prostate cancer. The chain couples TRBV2 to TRBJ1-1; unclear D gene. The material sequenced was PBMCs, taken after low-dose radiotherapy plus immunotherapy. CDR3 sequence (DNA): TGTGCCAGCAGTGTTATGTTGAACACTGAAGCTTTCTTT. Its translation is CASSVMLNTEAFF.